Sequencing of this TCR beta chain was carried out in a study of control samples from healthy donors and cancer patients. Assay: immunoSEQ multiplex PCR; the TCRdb copy retains only in-frame clones and omits some. The table includes around 130,000 clones, roughly 90% detected once. CDR1 MGHRA and CDR2 YSYEKL come from the germline V gene. Trimming shortened V by 11 bases and J by 0 bases, and 16 bases separated the two germline ends. The CDR3 is 15 residues long. This receptor was taken from a man aged 50 to 59 in good health. The chain carries TRBV4-1 and TRBJ1-4; D gene uncertain. Sequenced sample: blood. CDR3 in DNA: TGCGCCGGTCAGCAACATTTTGCAACTAATGAAAAACTGTTTTTT. It translates to CAGQQHFATNEKLFF.